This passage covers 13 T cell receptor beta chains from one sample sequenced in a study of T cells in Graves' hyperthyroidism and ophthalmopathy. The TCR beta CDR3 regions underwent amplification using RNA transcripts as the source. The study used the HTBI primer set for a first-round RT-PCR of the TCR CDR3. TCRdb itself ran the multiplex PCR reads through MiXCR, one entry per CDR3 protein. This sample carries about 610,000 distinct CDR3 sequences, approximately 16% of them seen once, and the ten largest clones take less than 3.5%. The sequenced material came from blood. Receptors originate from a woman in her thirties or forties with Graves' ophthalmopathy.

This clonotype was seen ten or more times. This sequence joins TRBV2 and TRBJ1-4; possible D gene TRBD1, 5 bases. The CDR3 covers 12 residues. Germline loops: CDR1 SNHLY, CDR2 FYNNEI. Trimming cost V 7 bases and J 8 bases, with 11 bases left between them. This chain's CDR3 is CASMKGDEKLFF. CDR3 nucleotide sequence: TGTGCCAGCATGAAAGGGGACGAAAAACTGTTTTTT.

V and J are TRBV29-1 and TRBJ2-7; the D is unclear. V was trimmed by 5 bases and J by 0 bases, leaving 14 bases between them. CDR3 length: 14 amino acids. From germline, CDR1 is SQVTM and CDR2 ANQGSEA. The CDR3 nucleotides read TGCAGCGTTCAGCCGACTGGGCCCTCCTACGAGCAGTACTTC. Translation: CSVQPTGPSYEQYF.

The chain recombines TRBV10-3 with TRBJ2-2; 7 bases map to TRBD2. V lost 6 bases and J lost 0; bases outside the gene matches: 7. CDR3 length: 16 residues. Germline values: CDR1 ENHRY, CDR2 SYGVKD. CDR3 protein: CAIRKSSGTNTGELFF. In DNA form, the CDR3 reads TGTGCCATCAGAAAATCTAGCGGTACGAACACCGGGGAGCTGTTTTTT.

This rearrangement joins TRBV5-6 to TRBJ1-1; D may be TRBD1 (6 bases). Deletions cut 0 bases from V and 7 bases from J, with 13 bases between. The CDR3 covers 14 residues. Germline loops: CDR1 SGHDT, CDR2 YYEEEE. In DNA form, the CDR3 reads TGTGCCAGCAGCTTGGGCGCAGGGGAGCTTGAAGCTTTCTTT. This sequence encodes CASSLGAGELEAFF.

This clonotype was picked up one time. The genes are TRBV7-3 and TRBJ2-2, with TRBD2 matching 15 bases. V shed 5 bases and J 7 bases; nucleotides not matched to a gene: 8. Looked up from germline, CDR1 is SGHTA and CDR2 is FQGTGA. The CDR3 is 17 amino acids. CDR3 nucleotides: TGTGCCAGCAGCCGAGGACTAGCGGGAGGGCCCGTCGGGGAGCTGTTTTTT. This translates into CASSRGLAGGPVGELFF.

The CDR3 protein is CAIRPGEEQPQHF. CDR3 DNA sequence: TGTGCCATCCGACCAGGGGAAGAACAGCCCCAGCATTTT. This rearrangement joins TRBV6-1 to TRBJ1-5; perhaps TRBD1 as D (6 bases). V was cut by 10 bases and J by 7 bases, with 17 bases left in between. The CDR3 has 13 residues. Germline V gives CDR1 MNHNS, CDR2 SASEGT.

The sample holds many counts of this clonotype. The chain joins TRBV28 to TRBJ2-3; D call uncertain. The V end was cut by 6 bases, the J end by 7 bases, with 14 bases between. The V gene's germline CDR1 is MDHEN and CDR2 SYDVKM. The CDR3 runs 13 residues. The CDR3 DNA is TGTGCCAGCAGCTCTCGGAATGGAAATACGCAGTATTTT. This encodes CASSSRNGNTQYF.

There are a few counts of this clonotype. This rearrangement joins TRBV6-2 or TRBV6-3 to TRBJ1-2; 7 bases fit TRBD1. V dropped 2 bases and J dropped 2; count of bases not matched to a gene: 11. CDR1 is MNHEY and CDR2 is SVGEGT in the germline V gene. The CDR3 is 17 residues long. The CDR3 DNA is TGTGCCAGCAGTTACACAGGGGACCACAGTTCCAACTATGGCTACACCTTC. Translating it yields CASSYTGDHSSNYGYTF.

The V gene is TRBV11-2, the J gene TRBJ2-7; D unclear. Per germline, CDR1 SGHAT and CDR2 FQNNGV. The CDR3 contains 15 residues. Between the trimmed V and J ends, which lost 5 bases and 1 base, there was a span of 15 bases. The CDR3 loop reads CASSQDPSWSYEQYF. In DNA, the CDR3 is TGTGCCAGCAGCCAAGACCCCAGTTGGTCCTACGAGCAGTACTTC.

The CDR3 loop is CSATPLAYGNEQFF. The CDR3 DNA reads as TGCAGTGCTACGCCCCTAGCCTACGGGAATGAGCAGTTCTTC. The chain is built from TRBV20-1 and TRBJ2-1, with D perhaps TRBD2 (5 bases). This CDR3 contains 14 residues. V was clipped by 4 bases and J by 7 bases, with 17 bases between them. Germline V gene lookup returns CDR1 DFQATT and CDR2 SNEGSKA (reference sequence).

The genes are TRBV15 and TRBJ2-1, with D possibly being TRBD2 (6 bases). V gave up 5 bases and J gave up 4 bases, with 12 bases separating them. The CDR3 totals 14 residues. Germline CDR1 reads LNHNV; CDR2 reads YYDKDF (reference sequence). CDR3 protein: CATSVRGRYNEQFF. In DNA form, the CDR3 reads TGTGCCACCAGCGTCCGGGGGAGGTACAATGAGCAGTTCTTC.

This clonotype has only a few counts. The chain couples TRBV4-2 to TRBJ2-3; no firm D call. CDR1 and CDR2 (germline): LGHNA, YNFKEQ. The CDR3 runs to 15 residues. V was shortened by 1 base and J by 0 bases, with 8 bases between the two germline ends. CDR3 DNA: TGTGCCAGCAGCCAAGGGACCGACAGCACAGATACGCAGTATTTT. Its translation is CASSQGTDSTDTQYF.

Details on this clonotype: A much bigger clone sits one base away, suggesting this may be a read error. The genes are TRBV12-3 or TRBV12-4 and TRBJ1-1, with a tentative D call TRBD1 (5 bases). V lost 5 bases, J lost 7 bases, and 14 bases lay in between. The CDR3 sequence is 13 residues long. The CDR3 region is CASSQEQALEAFF. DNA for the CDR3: TGTGCCAGCAGTCAGGAACAGGCACTTGAAGCTTTCTTT.